What follows is one T cell receptor beta chain and its context. The data originate from a study of cytomegalovirus exposure and HLA in healthy donors. Trimming stripped 1 base from V and 2 bases from J, with 9 bases between. The CDR3 has 14 residues. From germline, CDR1 is SGHTS and CDR2 YDEGEE. 60 Vbeta and 13 Jbeta primers were used in PCR. Measured with immunoSEQ multiplex PCR; TCRdb has only the in-frame clones, and not every one. In the table there are 100,000 to 150,000 clones, roughly 85% of which are singletons. Input material: PBMCs. The gene calls are TRBV5-8 and TRBJ1-1; D is unresolved. The sequence came from a woman in her 40s in good health and CMV-seropositive. The CDR3 coding sequence is TGTGCCAGCAGCTTGCAACAGTTAAACACTGAAGCTTTCTTT. This translates into CASSLQQLNTEAFF.